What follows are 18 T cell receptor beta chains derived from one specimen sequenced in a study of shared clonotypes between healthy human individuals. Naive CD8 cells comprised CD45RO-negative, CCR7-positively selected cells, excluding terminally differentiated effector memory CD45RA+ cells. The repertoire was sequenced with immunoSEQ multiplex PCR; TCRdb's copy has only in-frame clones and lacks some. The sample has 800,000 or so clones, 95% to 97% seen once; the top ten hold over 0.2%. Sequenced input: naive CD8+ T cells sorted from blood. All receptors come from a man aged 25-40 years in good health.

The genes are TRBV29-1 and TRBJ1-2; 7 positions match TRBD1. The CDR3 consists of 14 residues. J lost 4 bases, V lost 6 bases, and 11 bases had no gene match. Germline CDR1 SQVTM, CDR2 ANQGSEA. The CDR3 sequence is CSVLDGDSPYGYTF. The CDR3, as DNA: TGCAGCGTCCTGGACGGGGACAGTCCCTATGGCTACACCTTC. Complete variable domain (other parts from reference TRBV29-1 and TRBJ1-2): SAVISQKPSRDICQRGTSLTIQCQVDSQVTMMFWYRQQPGQSLTLIATANQGSEATYESGFVIDKFPISRPNLTFSTLTVSNMSPEDSSIYLCSVLDGDSPYGYTFGSGTRLTVV.

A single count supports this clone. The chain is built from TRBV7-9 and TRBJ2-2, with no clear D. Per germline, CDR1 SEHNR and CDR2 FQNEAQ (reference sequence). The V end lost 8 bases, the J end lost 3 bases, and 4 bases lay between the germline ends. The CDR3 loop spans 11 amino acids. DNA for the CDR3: TGTGCCAGCCGGGACACCGGGGAGCTGTTTTTT. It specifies CASRDTGELFF.

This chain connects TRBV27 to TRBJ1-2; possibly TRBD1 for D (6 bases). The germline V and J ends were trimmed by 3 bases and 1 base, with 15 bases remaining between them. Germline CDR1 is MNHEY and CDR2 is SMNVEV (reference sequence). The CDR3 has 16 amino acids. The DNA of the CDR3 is TGTGCCAGCAGTTTCCTAACCGGGACACGTAACTATGGCTACACCTTC. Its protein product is CASSFLTGTRNYGYTF.

The CDR3 DNA sequence: TGTGCCAGCAGCGTAGAAGGAGGGAGCGCTACCTACGAGCAGTACTTC. This codes for CASSVEGGSATYEQYF. The chain employs TRBV9 and TRBJ2-7, with a possible D match to TRBD2 (6 bases). The CDR3 spans 16 residues. Germline-derived CDR1 and CDR2 are SGDLS and YYNGEE. Trimming took off 0 bases at V and 2 bases at J, with 15 bases between the two ends.

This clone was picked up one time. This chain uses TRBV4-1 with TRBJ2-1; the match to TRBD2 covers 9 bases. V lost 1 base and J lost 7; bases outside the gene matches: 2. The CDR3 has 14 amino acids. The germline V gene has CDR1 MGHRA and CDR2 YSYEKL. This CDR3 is CASSQASGNNEQFF. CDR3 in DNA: TGCGCCAGCAGCCAAGCTAGCGGGAATAATGAGCAGTTCTTC.

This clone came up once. CDR3 bases: TGTGCCAGCAGGCCATACCCGACGGGTGGGGAGCAGTTCTTC. It encodes CASRPYPTGGEQFF. The V call is TRBV27, the J call TRBJ2-1, with D unclear. The germline V and J ends were trimmed by 6 bases and 10 bases, with 19 bases remaining between them. The CDR3 sequence is 14 residues long. CDR1 and CDR2 from the germline V gene are MNHEY and SMNVEV (reference sequence).

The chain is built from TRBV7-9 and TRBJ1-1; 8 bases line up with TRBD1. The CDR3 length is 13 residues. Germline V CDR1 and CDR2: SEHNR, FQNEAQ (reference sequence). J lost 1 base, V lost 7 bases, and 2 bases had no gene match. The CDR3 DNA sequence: TGTGCCAGCACCGACAGGGGGAACACTGAAGCTTTCTTT. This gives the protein CASTDRGNTEAFF.

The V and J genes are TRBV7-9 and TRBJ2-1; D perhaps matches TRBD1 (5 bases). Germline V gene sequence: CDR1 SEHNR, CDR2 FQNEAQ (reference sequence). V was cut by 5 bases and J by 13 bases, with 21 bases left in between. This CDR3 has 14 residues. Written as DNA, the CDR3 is TGTGCCAGCAGCCTTACGCTGGGGCGCCTACTTCAGTTCTTC. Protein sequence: CASSLTLGRLLQFF.

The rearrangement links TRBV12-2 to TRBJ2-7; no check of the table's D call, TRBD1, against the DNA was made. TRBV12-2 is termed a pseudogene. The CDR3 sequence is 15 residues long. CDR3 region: CASRLTGTGDDEQYF. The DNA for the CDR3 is TGTGCAAGTCGCTTAACGGGGACAGGGGACGACGAGCAGTACTTC.

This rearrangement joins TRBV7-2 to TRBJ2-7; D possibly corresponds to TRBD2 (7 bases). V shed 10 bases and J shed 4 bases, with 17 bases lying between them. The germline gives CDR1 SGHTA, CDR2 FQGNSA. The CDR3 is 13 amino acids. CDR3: CAKRGEGPYEQYF. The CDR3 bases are TGTGCCAAGAGGGGGGAGGGACCATACGAGCAGTACTTC.

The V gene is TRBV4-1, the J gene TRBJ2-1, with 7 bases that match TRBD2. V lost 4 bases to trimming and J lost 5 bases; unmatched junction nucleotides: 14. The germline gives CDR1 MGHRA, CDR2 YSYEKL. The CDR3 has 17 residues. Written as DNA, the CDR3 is TGCGCCAGCAGCCCCCTCGCGGGGGAAGGATACGACAATGAGCAGTTCTTC. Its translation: CASSPLAGEGYDNEQFF.

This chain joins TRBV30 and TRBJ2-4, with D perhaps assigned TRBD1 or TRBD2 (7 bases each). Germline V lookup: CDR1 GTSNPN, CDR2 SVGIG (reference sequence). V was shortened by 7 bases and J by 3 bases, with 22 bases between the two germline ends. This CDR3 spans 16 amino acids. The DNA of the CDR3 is TGTGCCTCGACTGGGGAGGGGGCTTTTGGCAAAAACATTCAGTACTTC. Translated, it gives CASTGEGAFGKNIQYF.

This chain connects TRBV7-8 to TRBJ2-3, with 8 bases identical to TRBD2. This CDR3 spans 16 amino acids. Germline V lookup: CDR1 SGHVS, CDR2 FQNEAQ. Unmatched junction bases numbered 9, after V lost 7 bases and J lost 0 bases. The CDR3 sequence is CASKGRAGVSTDTQYF. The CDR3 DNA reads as TGTGCCAGCAAAGGACGAGCGGGAGTTAGCACAGATACGCAGTATTTT.

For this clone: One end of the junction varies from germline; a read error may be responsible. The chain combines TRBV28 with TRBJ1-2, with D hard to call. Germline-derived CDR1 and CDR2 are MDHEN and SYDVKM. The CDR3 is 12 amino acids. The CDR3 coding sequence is TGTGCCAGCAGGTTATTTGGCGGTGGCTACACCTTC. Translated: CASRLFGGGYTF.

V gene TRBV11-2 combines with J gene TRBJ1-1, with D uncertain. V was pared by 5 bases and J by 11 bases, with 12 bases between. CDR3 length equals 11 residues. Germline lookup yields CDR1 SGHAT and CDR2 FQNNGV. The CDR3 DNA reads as TGTGCCAGCAGCCCCCGACTGTTTGCTTTCTTT. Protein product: CASSPRLFAFF.

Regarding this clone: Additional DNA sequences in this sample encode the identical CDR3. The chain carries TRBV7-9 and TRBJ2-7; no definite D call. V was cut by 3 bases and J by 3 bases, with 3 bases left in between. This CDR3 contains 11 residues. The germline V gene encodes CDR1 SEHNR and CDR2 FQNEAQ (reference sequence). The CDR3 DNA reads TGTGCCAGCAGCTTCAACTACGAGCAGTACTTC. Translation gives CASSFNYEQYF.

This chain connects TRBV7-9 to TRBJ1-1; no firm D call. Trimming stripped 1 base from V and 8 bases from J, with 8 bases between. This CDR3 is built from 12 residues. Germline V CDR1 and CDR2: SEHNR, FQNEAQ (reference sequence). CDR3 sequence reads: CASSLGGKEAFF. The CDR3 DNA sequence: TGTGCCAGCAGCTTAGGAGGAAAGGAAGCTTTCTTT.

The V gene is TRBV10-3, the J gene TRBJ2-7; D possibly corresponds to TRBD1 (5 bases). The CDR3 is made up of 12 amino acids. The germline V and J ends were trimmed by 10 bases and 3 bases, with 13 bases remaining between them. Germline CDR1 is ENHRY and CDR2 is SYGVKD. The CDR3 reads CATHGAIYEQYF. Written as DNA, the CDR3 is TGTGCCACCCATGGGGCCATCTACGAGCAGTACTTC.